This TCR beta chain was documented in a study of T cells after yellow fever vaccination. This CDR3 comprises 16 residues. Per the germline V gene, CDR1 is MNHEY and CDR2 is SVGAGI. The V and J ends lost 0 bases and 6 bases respectively, with 15 bases between them. TCRdb reprocessed the 5' RACE reads with MiXCR, giving one entry per CDR3 protein. The sample includes over 130,000 distinct CDR3 sequences, about 8% of them seen just once. Ten or more counts support this clonotype. The sample in question was CD4+ T cells sorted from PBMCs, obtained 5 days after the yellow fever booster vaccination. This sequence was found in a man aged 25-40 years who received the YFV17D yellow fever vaccine. This chain uses TRBV6-5 with TRBJ2-1; tentatively, D is TRBD1 (6 bases). CDR3 sequence: CASSYSNRVNGNEQFF. The CDR3 DNA sequence: TGTGCCAGCAGTTACTCGAACAGGGTCAATGGCAATGAGCAGTTCTTC.